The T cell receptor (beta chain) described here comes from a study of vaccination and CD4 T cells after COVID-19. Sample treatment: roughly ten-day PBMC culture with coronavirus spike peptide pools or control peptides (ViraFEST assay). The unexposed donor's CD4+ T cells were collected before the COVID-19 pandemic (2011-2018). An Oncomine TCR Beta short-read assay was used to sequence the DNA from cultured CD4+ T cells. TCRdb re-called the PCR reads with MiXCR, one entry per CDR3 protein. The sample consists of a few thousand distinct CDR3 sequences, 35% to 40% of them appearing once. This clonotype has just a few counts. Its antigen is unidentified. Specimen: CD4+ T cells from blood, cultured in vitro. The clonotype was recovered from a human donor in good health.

Here the CDR3 DNA reads TGTGCCAGCAGTTTATCCCCCACCCGGGCCAGACTATCGATGAACACTGAAGCTTTCTTT. This gives the protein CASSLSPTRARLSMNTEAFF. The chain joins TRBV27 to TRBJ1-1, with D hard to call. The germline CDR1 and CDR2 sequences are MNHEY and SMNVEV (reference sequence). V was cut by 0 bases and J by 0 bases, with 23 bases left in between. The CDR3 is 20 residues long.